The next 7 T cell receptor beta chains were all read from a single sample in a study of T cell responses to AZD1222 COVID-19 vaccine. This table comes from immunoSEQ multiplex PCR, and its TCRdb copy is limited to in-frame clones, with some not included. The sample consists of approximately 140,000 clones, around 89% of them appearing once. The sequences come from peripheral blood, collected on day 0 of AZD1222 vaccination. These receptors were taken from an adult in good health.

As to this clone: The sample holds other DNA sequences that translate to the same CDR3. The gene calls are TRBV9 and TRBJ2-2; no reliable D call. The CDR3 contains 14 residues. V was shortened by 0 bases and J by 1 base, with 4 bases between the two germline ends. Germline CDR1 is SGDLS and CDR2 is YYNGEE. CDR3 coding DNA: TGTGCCAGCAGCGTAGTCGGGAACACCGGGGAGCTGTTTTTT. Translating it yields CASSVVGNTGELFF.

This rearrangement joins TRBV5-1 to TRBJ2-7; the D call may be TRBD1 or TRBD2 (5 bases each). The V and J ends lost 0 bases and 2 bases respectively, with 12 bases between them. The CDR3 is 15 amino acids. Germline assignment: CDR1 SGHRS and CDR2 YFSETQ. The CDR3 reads CASSLGQSGAYEQYF. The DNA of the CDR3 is TGCGCCAGCAGCTTGGGACAGTCCGGGGCCTACGAGCAGTACTTC.

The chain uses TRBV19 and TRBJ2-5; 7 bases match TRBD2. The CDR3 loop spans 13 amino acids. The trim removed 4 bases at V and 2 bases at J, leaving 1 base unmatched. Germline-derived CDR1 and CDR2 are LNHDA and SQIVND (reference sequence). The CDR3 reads CASSREGQETQYF. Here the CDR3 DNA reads TGTGCCAGTAGTAGGGAGGGACAAGAGACCCAGTACTTC.

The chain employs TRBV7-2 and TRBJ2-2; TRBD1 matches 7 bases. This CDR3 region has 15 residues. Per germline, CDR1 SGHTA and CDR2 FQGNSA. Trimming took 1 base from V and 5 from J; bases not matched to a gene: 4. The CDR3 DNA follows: TGTGCCAGCAGCTTAGTCGTCAGGGGGACCGGGGAGCTGTTTTTT. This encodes CASSLVVRGTGELFF.

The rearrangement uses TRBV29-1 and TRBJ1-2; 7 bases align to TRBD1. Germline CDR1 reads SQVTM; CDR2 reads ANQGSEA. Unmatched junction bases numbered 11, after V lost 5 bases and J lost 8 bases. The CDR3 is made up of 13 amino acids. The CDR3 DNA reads TGCAGCGTTCTGCGAAACAAGGGGGCAGGCTACACCTTC. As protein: CSVLRNKGAGYTF.

The CDR3 bases are TGTGCCAGCAGCTTAAAGGGGGGATCCTACGAGCAGTACTTC. Amino acids: CASSLKGGSYEQYF. The genes are TRBV7-3 and TRBJ2-7; D is possibly TRBD1 or TRBD2 (6 bases each). The CDR3 runs 14 residues. The V end was cut by 1 base, the J end by 1 base, with 8 bases between. The germline V gene encodes CDR1 SGHTA and CDR2 FQGTGA. Combining the CDR3 with reference TRBV7-3 and TRBJ2-7 gives the whole variable domain GAGVSQTPSNKVTEKGKYVELRCDPISGHTALYWYRQSLGQGPEFLIYFQGTGAADDSGLPNDRFFAVRPEGSVSTLKIQRTERGDSAVYLCASSLKGGSYEQYFGPGTRLTVT.

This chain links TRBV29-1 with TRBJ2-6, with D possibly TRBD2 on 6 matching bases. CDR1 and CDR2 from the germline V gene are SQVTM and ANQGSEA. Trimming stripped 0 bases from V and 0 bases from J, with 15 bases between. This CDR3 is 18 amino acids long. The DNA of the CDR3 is TGCAGCGTTGAAGATCAAGGAGGGGTAAGCTCTGGGGCCAACGTCCTGACTTTC. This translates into CSVEDQGGVSSGANVLTF.